The T cell receptor (beta chain) under discussion was sequenced for a study of radiotherapy plus CTLA-4 blockade in lung cancer (dated by TCRdb to 2016 to 2018). Context from the whole study: Objective responses were observed in about 17% of enrolled patients, and disease control was achieved in 30% to 40%. Findings and caveats that apply to the study as a whole: Increased serum interferon-beta after radiation, together with early dynamic changes in blood T cell clones, were reported to be the strongest predictors of response. After treatment with radiotherapy and ipilimumab, TCR clones that originated in tumors expanded in peripheral blood.

Worth noting for this clone: Its target antigen remains unknown. Base qualities are missing; no much larger clone stands one base away.

In this study, focal radiation therapy paired with CTLA-4 blockade (ipilimumab) was tested in patients who had chemo-refractory metastatic non-small-cell lung cancer. Libraries were made using the immunoSEQ multiplex PCR assay. This immuneACCESS table, as held by TCRdb, lists in-frame sequences with V and J called but not all clones. Of the missing ones, under half trace to an unresolved V gene in checked studies; the others have no known cause. Present in this sample are approximately 89,000 clones, around four fifths of which were seen just once. The ten top clones hold more than 14% of the sample. Trimming costs V 1 base and J 1 base, and their ends lie 7 bases apart. CDR1 and CDR2 are read off the germline V gene (reference sequence) as MNHEY and SMNVEV. Including the terminal cysteine and phenylalanine, the CDR3 comprises 14 residues. Of the read, only the CDR3 DNA is kept; its 42 bases are in frame from base 1.

The sequence joins TRBV27 to TRBJ1-2; TRBD1 is a possible D gene, resting on 5 matching bases. The sequence came from a human donor with non-small cell lung cancer that progressed on radiotherapy plus ipilimumab. The starting material was peripheral blood, obtained from a patient treated with radiotherapy plus ipilimumab. CDR3 region: CASSLWGNNYGYTF. DNA sequence: TGTGCCAGCAGTTTATGGGGGAATAACTATGGCTACACCTTC.